Listed below are T cell receptor beta chains from one sample, sequenced in a study of T cells in Graves' hyperthyroidism and ophthalmopathy. TCRdb reprocessed the multiplex PCR reads with MiXCR, giving one entry per CDR3 protein. This repertoire shows fewer than 650,000 distinct CDR3 sequences, around 14% found once; its top ten account for about 6.6%. The specimen was blood. These receptors were taken from a young woman with Graves' ophthalmopathy. CDR3s include the opening cysteine and the closing phenylalanine or tryptophan. A D gene is named only where the DNA matches it firmly. Size values are once, few and many counts, or a class for expanded clones, and some rows have none.

CASRTLGYGYTF | TGTGCCAGCAGGACCCTCGGCTATGGCTACACCTTC | TRBV27 | . | TRBJ1-2 | many
CASSLRPGPSYEQYF | TGTGCCAGCAGCTTACGACCGGGACCCTCCTACGAGCAGTACTTC | TRBV7-3 | . | TRBJ2-7 | many
CSARDRGQGIQPQHF | TGCAGTGCTAGAGATCGGGGACAGGGGATTCAGCCCCAGCATTTT | TRBV20-1 | TRBD1 | TRBJ1-5 | .
CASSLGEASSYNEQFF | TGTGCCAGCAGCTTAGGGGAAGCAAGCTCCTACAATGAGCAGTTCTTC | TRBV11-1 | . | TRBJ2-1 | many
CASSLVAGTATGELFF | TGTGCCAGCAGCTTAGTCGCCGGGACTGCCACCGGGGAGCTGTTTTTT | TRBV7-2 | . | TRBJ2-2 | few
CASRGWDNSGNTIYF | TGTGCCAGTAGAGGCTGGGACAACTCTGGAAACACCATATATTTT | TRBV19 | . | TRBJ1-3 | .
CSAGQVSGTNEQFF | TGCAGTGCTGGCCAAGTCTCCGGGACAAATGAGCAGTTCTTC | TRBV20-1 | . | TRBJ2-1 | many
CASTPTASGMQPQHF | TGTGCCAGCACCCCAACAGCGTCGGGGATGCAGCCCCAGCATTTT | TRBV6-1 | . | TRBJ1-5 | many
CASSPPGTGQGETQYF | TGTGCCAGCTCACCACCAGGGACAGGCCAAGGGGAGACCCAGTACTTC | TRBV18 | TRBD1 | TRBJ2-5 | .
CASSQEGGHTEAFF | TGTGCCAGCAGCCAAGAGGGGGGTCACACTGAAGCTTTCTTT | TRBV7-2 | . | TRBJ1-1 | many
CASLAGGGFGEQFF | TGTGCCAGCTTAGCGGGGGGAGGCTTTGGTGAGCAGTTCTTC | TRBV12-3/TRBV12-4 | TRBD2 | TRBJ2-1 | many
CASSGQGFREQLF | TGTGCCAGTAGTGGACAGGGTTTCCGTGAGCAGCTCTTC | TRBV19 | TRBD1 | TRBJ2-1 | .
CASSRGAGAGGEQFF | TGTGCCAGCAGCAGGGGAGCGGGAGCAGGTGGAGAGCAGTTCTTC | TRBV9 | TRBD2 | TRBJ2-1 | once
CASWDRASTEAFF | TGTGCCAGCTGGGACAGGGCGAGCACTGAAGCTTTCTTT | TRBV2 | TRBD1 | TRBJ1-1 | many
CASSPRPVYNEQFF | TGTGCCAGCAGCCCCCGTCCCGTTTACAATGAGCAGTTCTTC | TRBV3-1 | . | TRBJ2-1 | .
CSARRDRGGATLTEAFF | TGCAGTGCTAGAAGGGACAGGGGAGGGGCGACTCTCACTGAAGCTTTCTTT | TRBV20-1 | TRBD1 | TRBJ1-1 | many
CASSLYTSTDTQYF | TGTGCCAGCAGCTTATACACTAGCACAGATACGCAGTATTTT | TRBV11-2 | . | TRBJ2-3 | many
CSVDTGLDTDTQYF | TGCAGCGTTGATACAGGGCTAGACACAGATACGCAGTATTTT | TRBV29-1 | . | TRBJ2-3 | few
CASSSTATGGTVNTEAFF | TGTGCCAGCAGCTCAACAGCGACAGGGGGAACAGTTAACACTGAAGCTTTCTTT | TRBV4-2 | TRBD1 | TRBJ1-1 | .
CASRAGRTEAFF | TGTGCCAGTAGGGCGGGGAGGACTGAAGCTTTCTTT | TRBV19 | . | TRBJ1-1 | few
CASTPRGQSNQPQHF | TGTGCCAGCACTCCCCGGGGACAGAGCAATCAGCCCCAGCATTTT | TRBV27 | TRBD1 | TRBJ1-5 | many
CASSLGTTDTQYF | TGTGCCAGCAGCCTTGGGACCACGGATACGCAGTATTTT | TRBV18 | . | TRBJ2-3 | many